This T cell receptor beta chain was sequenced for a study of blood T cell repertoires in COVID-19. The CDR3 is made up of 16 amino acids. The germline V and J ends were trimmed by 3 bases and 7 bases, with 22 bases remaining between them. The germline V gene encodes CDR1 SGDLS and CDR2 YYNGEE. Sequenced by immunoSEQ multiplex PCR; TCRdb stores in-frame clones only, minus some. The sample lists tens of thousands of clones, approximately 93% occurring once. V usage is TRBV9 and J usage is TRBJ1-2; perhaps TRBD1 as D (6 bases). The sequence was obtained from a woman in her 70s with COVID-19, enrolled during active disease. What was sequenced was peripheral blood. The CDR3 region is CASSATQGLLHGGYTF. CDR3 nucleotide sequence: TGTGCCAGCAGCGCCACACAGGGACTACTGCATGGTGGCTACACCTTC.